The 5 T cell receptor beta chains given below trace back to one sample, sequenced in a study of T cell responses to AZD1222 COVID-19 vaccine. The assay was immunoSEQ multiplex PCR, and TCRdb's table has in-frame clones only and misses some. There are roughly 200,000 clones in the sample; 85% to 95% occur only once, and about 1% lies in the top ten. The sequenced sample was peripheral blood, obtained 28 days after the second dose of the MenACWY control vaccine. The receptors derive from an adult who received the MenACWY meningococcal vaccine as a control.

The chain recombines TRBV19 with TRBJ2-3; D is ambiguous. This CDR3 is 13 amino acids long. Looked up from germline, CDR1 is LNHDA and CDR2 is SQIVND (reference sequence). With 3 bases removed from V and 6 bases from J, the gap between germline ends came to 10 bases. The CDR3 protein is CASSIQPQDTQYF. In nucleotides, the CDR3 is TGTGCCAGTAGTATTCAACCACAGGATACGCAGTATTTT.

The V and J genes are TRBV18 and TRBJ2-5; D gene uncertain. CDR3 length: 15 residues. V was clipped by 3 bases and J by 4 bases, with 15 bases between them. In germline, CDR1 is KGHSH, CDR2 LQKENI. CDR3 region: CASSPEFRPGETQYF. DNA for the CDR3: TGTGCCAGCTCACCCGAATTTAGACCCGGAGAGACCCAGTACTTC.

The CDR3 here is CASAYAGNEQFF. The CDR3 DNA is TGTGCCAGCGCGTATGCAGGAAATGAGCAGTTCTTC. The chain uses TRBV9 and TRBJ2-1, with D uncertain. Trimming took off 7 bases at V and 7 bases at J, with 12 bases between the two ends. Germline lookup yields CDR1 SGDLS and CDR2 YYNGEE. This CDR3 region has 12 residues. The full variable domain, in which reference TRBV9 and TRBJ2-1 provide the parts outside the CDR3, is DSGVTQTPKHLITATGQRVTLRCSPRSGDLSVYWYQQSLDQGLQFLIQYYNGEERAKGNILERFSAQQFPDLHSELNLSSLELGDSALYFCASAYAGNEQFFGPGTRLTVL.

The chain couples TRBV11-3 to TRBJ2-5; 13 positions match TRBD2. Germline V gene lookup returns CDR1 SGHNT and CDR2 YENEEA. This CDR3 is 15 amino acids long. With V trimmed by 6 bases and J by 5 bases, 6 bases remained unmatched. CDR3 in amino acids: CASSLTSGGMETQYF. Written as DNA, the CDR3 is TGTGCCAGCAGTTTGACTAGCGGGGGGATGGAGACCCAGTACTTC.

This chain links TRBV19 with TRBJ1-6; tentative D call: TRBD1 (6 bases). V was shortened by 4 bases and J by 6 bases, with 13 bases between the two germline ends. The CDR3 length is 15 residues. Germline V gene data show CDR1 as LNHDA and CDR2 as SQIVND (reference sequence). The CDR3 protein is CASSTNREGNSPLHF. The CDR3 DNA follows: TGTGCCAGTAGTACAAACAGGGAGGGTAATTCACCCCTCCACTTT.